This TCR beta chain was sequenced in a study of shared clonotypes between healthy human individuals. Whole-study results and caveats: Generation probability values for non-shared clonotypes were lower than those for clonotypes shared by all four donors. A small donor pool kept down the genetic and exposure-history diversity that was represented.

This clone was found a few times. Its antigen is not identified. It was around 180 ng DNA, approximately 30,000 T cell genomes, that sorted-subset replicate PCRs used. Profiled with immunoSEQ multiplex PCR; TCRdb holds only in-frame clones, not every one. The sample holds a few hundred thousand clones, 65% to 70% seen once. The sequence was obtained from a man aged 30 to 45 in good health. The sequencing sample was made of memory CD4+ T cells sorted from blood. Subset specified: CD45RA-negative fraction.

CDR3 DNA sequence: TGTGCCAGCAGCTTCCTCTGGGGTGACAATGAGCAGTTCTTC. This encodes CASSFLWGDNEQFF. The chain recombines TRBV11-2 with TRBJ2-1, with D hard to call. This CDR3 has 14 amino acids. The germline V gene has CDR1 SGHAT and CDR2 FQNNGV. V was clipped by 3 bases and J by 5 bases, with 11 bases between them.